This TCR beta chain stems from a study of shared clonotypes between healthy human individuals (dated by TCRdb to 2020 to 2022). With regard to the full study: The cohort comprised a couple of women and a few men aged 18 to 49 years. To estimate repertoire size and how much clonotypes are shared between individuals, the study performed deep sequencing of blood TCR repertoires from a few healthy adults. Different laboratories and diverse techniques were used to prepare libraries and sequence TCR repertoires, to increase sequencing depth and limit assay-specific biases. Per donor, three plates each were used for CD4 naive and CD4 memory, two for CD8 naive, and one for CD8 memory. Leukapheresis yielded between about 0.94 and 9 billion PBMCs per donor. The paper's findings and limits, for the study overall: Pairwise subsampling led to the expectation that sequencing depth would affect the degree of clonotype sharing among donors. The genetic and exposure-history diversity represented was limited by the small number of donors. Higher generation probabilities were observed for clonotypes shared by all four sorted-subset donors than for non-shared clonotypes. Sampling was limited to blood, and TCR repertoires in tissue likely differ from TCR repertoires in blood. Sharing across four donors was observed for approximately 4.6% of naive CD4, 3% to 4% of naive CD8, around 2.5% of memory CD4, and roughly 0.43% of memory CD8 clonotypes. Rarefaction of sorted-subset datasets indicated incomplete sequencing despite the large sequencing depth. Larger estimated clonotype richness was generally found for naive subsets than for memory subsets.

This clone was counted ten times or more. This receptor's antigen is unknown. Base qualities are not at hand, and no much larger clone is one base apart. Using the deep immunoSEQ assay, TCR CDR3 regions were amplified from genomic DNA by multiplex PCR. Genomic DNA extracted from each cell subset was distributed evenly over all wells of several immunoSEQ 96-well plates, and each plate served as one replicate. For sorted subsets, each replicate PCR was loaded with approximately 0.2 ug genomic DNA, equivalent to 30,000 or so T cell genomes. The purified libraries were quantified using a Qubit 3.0 fluorometer, sized with a Bioanalyzer 2100, and then quantified again using the KAPA Library Quantification kit. Every immunoSEQ 96-well plate was sequenced on a separate single-read 150-cycle Illumina NextSeq 550 flow cell. As for how the authors treated the data: Because the immunoSEQ output held only junctional sequences and lacked quality scores, the filtering could not match the filtering applied to full-length reads. To assign V/J genes and CDR3, sequences were annotated against IMGT germline references using PyIR, a Python wrapper for IgBLAST v1.9. Any read was removed if the V/J assignment was weak (E-value above 1e-6), the CDR3 was missing, or the read contained stop codons, out-of-frame junctions, or ambiguous translated residues. A V3J clonotype was defined by an identical inferred V gene, J gene, and CDR3 amino acid sequence. To compute the percentage overlap between repertoires, the number of shared unique clonotypes was divided by the size of the smaller repertoire. Richness of each repertoire was evaluated using RTK rarefaction, the Chao1 estimator, and Recon v2.1 estimates of unobserved clonotypes. OLGA was used to compute generation probabilities for all TCRbeta clonotypes that the gDNA method yielded from several donors. Not all clones reach the TCRdb copy of this immuneACCESS table, which keeps in-frame sequences only. Checked studies attribute under half of the gap to unresolved V genes and leave the rest unexplained. V and J calls and clone size are copied from that table; D and trimming were computed from the DNA. The sample includes approximately 99,000 clones, with roughly 70% observed a single time. Jointly, the top ten make up around 24% of the sample.

Donors were healthy HIV-negative adults with no recently reported acute infections or vaccinations. All donors were Caucasian adults living in Nashville, Tennessee, USA. CD8 memory samples were composed of magnetically selected CD45RO+ cells combined with CCR7-negative CD45RA+ effector memory (TemRA) cells. Blood was obtained by leukapheresis, after which PBMCs were separated by Ficoll-Histopaque density gradient centrifugation and cryopreserved in liquid nitrogen vapor phase. Analytical flow cytometry was used to check the purity and quantity of every magnetically sorted T cell population. Genomic DNA was isolated from every sorted fraction and measured by UV absorbance on a Nanodrop 2000c. Germline trimming amounts to 0 bases on V and 5 bases on J, with 2 as the count of junction bases outside the gene matches. CDR1 and CDR2, looked up from the germline V gene (reference sequence), are GTSNPN and SVGIG. The CDR3 measures 15 amino acids from cysteine to phenylalanine. Only the CDR3 region is kept as DNA, spanning 45 bases read in frame from base 1.

The V and J segments used are TRBV30 and TRBJ2-2; TRBD2 lines up with 11 middle nucleotides. The source of this sequence is a woman aged 25 to 39 in good health. The sample comprised memory CD8+ T cells sorted from blood. This specimen's cell subset or site label, interpreted: CD45RO+ cells pooled with CCR7-negative TemRA cells. The DNA sequence is as follows: TGTGCCTGGAGTGTACTAGCGGGAGAGACCGGGGAGCTGTTTTTT. Translation gives CAWSVLAGETGELFF.